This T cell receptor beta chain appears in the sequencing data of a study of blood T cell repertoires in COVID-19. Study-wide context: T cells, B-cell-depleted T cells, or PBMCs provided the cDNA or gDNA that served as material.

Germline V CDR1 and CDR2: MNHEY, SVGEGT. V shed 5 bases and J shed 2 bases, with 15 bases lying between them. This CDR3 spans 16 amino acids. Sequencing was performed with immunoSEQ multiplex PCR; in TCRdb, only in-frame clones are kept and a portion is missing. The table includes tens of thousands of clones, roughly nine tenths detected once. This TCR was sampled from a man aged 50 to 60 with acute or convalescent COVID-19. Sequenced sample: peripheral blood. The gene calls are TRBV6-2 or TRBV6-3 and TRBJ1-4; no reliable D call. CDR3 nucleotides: TGTGCCAGCAGTAGTCCTCCGGGAGATACTAATGAAAAACTGTTTTTT. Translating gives CASSSPPGDTNEKLFF.